The 2 T cell receptor beta chains presented below share a single source sample, sequenced in a study of shared clonotypes between healthy human individuals (dated by TCRdb to 2020 to 2021). The library was prepared using the immunoSEQ multiplex PCR assay. TCRdb limited this immuneACCESS table to in-frame rearrangements with V and J called. A share of clones is missing; checked studies link under half to unresolved V genes, and the rest is unexplained. Here the sample has over a million clones; about 98.5% occur a single time. 0.36% of the sample goes to the ten largest clones. Sequencing used naive CD4+ T cells sorted from blood. The cell subset or site label, read with the paper, signifies: CD45RA+ positively selected. These receptors were collected from a man younger than 40 in good health.

J is TRBJ2-1 and V is TRBV9; 12 nucleotides align to TRBD2. The germline V gene encodes CDR1 SGDLS and CDR2 YYNGEE. This CDR3 comprises 16 residues. With V trimmed by 4 bases and J by 4 bases, 6 bases remained unmatched. Here the CDR3 DNA reads TGTGCCAGCAGCTTACGACTAGCGGGAGTATACAATGAGCAGTTCTTC. It encodes CASSLRLAGVYNEQFF.

The chain has TRBV18 and TRBJ2-7; weak D call: TRBD1 (6 bases). Trimming pared 5 bases from V and 3 bases from J, leaving 17 bases between. CDR3 length: 15 amino acids. The germline gives CDR1 KGHSH, CDR2 LQKENI. Written as DNA, the CDR3 is TGTGCCAGCTCAAATGCAGGGGTGACAAACTACGAGCAGTACTTC. Translated: CASSNAGVTNYEQYF.